This TCR beta chain was sequenced in a study of identical twins. TCRdb re-derived calls from the 5' RACE reads in MiXCR, one entry per CDR3 protein. Here the sample spans some 660,000 distinct CDR3 sequences, 8.5% to 9.5% being singletons. Per the germline V gene, CDR1 is LNHNV and CDR2 is YYDKDF (reference sequence). This CDR3 has 14 residues. The V end lost 0 bases, the J end lost 1 base, and 6 bases lay between the germline ends. All donors comprised healthy Caucasians. In addition, the sample was reused for a study of yellow fever vaccine responses in identical twins.

Sequencing used PBMCs. The chain combines TRBV15 with TRBJ1-1; unclear D gene. This TCR was sampled from a woman between 18 and 29 years old in good health. CDR3 nucleotide sequence: TGTGCCACCAGCAGAGACAGACCGAACACTGAAGCTTTCTTT. Its protein is CATSRDRPNTEAFF. Complete variable domain (other parts from reference TRBV15 and TRBJ1-1): DAMVIQNPRYQVTQFGKPVTLSCSQTLNHNVMYWYQQKSSQAPKLLFHYYDKDFNNEADTPDNFQSRRPNTSFCFLDIRSPGLGDTAMYLCATSRDRPNTEAFFGQGTRLTVV.